This T cell receptor (beta chain) was found in a study of shared clonotypes between healthy human individuals. TCRdb's table, derived via immunoSEQ multiplex PCR, lists solely in-frame clones and lacks some. The table shows about 470,000 clones, with roughly 80% occurring only once. The ends were cut back, 6 bases at V and 5 bases at J, with 10 bases in the middle. Germline CDR1 reads ENHRY; CDR2 reads SYGVKD. CDR3 length: 13 residues. There were no recent acute infections or vaccinations among the donors, who were healthy HIV-negative adults. Unsorted samples drew genomic DNA from about 90 million PBMCs.

The chain couples TRBV10-3 to TRBJ1-4; the D gene is possibly TRBD1 (5 bases). The receptor was derived from a woman aged 40-49 years in good health. Some clones in this sample may be carry-over from other donors' samples. Sequencing was performed on PBMCs. Here the CDR3 reads CAISRGFNEKLFF. The CDR3 DNA reads TGTGCCATCAGCCGGGGGTTCAATGAAAAACTGTTTTTT.